This TCR beta chain is from a study of beta chain features in type 1 diabetes. The germline CDR1 and CDR2 sequences are SEHNR and FQNEAQ (reference sequence). The CDR3 is made up of 11 amino acids. The V end lost 1 base, the J end lost 5 bases, and 1 base lay between the germline ends. Every bit of the isolated RNA underwent reverse transcription, so sequencing read expressed TCRB transcripts. Libraries were prepared by immunoSEQ multiplex PCR; TCRdb keeps only in-frame clonotypes and omits some of them. The sample lists some 150,000 clones, 11% seen once, with about 2.1% in the top ten. At least ten counts were recorded for this clone. What it binds is not known. This CDR3 is also generated by other DNA sequences in the sample. Study-level findings and limits: TCRB CDR3 length was moderately but significantly reduced in all four CD4+ subsets of Type 1 diabetes patients. Here, the possible influence of HLA type (on TCRB rearrangement) remained unresolved. Across patients, naive, central memory and Treg TCRB repertoires exhibited apparently greater similarity than was observed across healthy donors.

The TCR was taken from a man younger than 30 in good health. This chain connects TRBV7-9 to TRBJ2-3; D gene ambiguous. The sample comprised central memory CD4+ T cells from blood. In DNA, the CDR3 is TGTGCCAGCAGCTTAGAAGATACGCAGTATTTT. Its translation: CASSLEDTQYF.